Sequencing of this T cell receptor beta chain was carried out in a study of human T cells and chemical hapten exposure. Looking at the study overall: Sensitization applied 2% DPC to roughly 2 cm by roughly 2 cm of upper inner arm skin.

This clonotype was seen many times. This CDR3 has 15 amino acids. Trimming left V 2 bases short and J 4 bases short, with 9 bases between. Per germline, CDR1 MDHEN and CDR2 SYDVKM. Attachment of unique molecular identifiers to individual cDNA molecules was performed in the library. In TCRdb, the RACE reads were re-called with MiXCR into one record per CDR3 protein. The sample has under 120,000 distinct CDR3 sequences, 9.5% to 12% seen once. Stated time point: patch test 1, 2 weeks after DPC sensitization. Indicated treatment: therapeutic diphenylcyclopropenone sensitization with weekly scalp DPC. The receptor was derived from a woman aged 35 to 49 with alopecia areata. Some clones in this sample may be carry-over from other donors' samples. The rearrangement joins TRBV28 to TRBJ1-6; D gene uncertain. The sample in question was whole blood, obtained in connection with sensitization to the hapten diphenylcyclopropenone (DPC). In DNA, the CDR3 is TGTGCCAGCAGTTTACAAACAGCTTATAATTCACCCCTCCACTTT. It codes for CASSLQTAYNSPLHF.